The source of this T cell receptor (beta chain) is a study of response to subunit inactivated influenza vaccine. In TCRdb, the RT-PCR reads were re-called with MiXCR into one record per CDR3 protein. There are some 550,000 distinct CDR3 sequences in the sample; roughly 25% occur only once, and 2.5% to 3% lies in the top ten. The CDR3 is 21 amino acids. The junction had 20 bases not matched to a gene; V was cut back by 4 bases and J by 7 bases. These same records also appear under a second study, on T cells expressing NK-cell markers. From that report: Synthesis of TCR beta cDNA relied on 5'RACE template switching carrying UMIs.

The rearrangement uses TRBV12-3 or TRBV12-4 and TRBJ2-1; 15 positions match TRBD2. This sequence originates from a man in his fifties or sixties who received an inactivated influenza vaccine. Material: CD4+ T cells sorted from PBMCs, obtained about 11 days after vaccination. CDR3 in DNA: TGTGCCAGCAGTTGGGGACAGGGGAGGACTAGCGGGAGGGCCCTTAGAAATGAGCAGTTCTTC. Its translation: CASSWGQGRTSGRALRNEQFF.